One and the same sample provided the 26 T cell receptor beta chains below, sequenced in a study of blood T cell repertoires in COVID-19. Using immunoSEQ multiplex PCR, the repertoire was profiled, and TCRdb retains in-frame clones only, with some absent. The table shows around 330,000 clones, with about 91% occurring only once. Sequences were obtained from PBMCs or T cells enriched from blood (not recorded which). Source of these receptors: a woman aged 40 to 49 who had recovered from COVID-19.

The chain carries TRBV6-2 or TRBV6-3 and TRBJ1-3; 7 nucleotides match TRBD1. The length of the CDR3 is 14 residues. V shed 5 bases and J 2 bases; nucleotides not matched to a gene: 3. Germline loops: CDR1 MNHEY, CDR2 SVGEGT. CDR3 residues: CASSAGTAGNTIYF. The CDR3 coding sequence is TGTGCCAGCAGTGCCGGGACAGCTGGAAACACCATATATTTT.

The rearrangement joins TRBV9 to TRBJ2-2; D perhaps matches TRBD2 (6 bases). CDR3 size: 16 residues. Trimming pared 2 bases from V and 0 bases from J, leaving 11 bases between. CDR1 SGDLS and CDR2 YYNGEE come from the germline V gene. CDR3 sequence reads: CASSVASAANTGELFF. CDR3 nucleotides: TGTGCCAGCAGCGTTGCTAGCGCCGCGAACACCGGGGAGCTGTTTTTT.

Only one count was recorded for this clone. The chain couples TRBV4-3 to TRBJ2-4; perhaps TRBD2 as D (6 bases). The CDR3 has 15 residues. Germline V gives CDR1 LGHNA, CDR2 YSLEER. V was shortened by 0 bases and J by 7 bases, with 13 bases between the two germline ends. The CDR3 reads CASSQDRGGWNIQYF. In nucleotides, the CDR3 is TGCGCCAGCAGCCAAGATCGGGGAGGATGGAACATTCAGTACTTC.

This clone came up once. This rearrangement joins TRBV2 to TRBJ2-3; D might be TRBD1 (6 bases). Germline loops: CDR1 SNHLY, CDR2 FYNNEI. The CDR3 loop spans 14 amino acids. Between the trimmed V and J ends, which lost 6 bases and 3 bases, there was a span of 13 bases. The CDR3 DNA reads TGTGCCAGCAGCCGGACAGAGGGGACAGATACGCAGTATTTT. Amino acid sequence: CASSRTEGTDTQYF.

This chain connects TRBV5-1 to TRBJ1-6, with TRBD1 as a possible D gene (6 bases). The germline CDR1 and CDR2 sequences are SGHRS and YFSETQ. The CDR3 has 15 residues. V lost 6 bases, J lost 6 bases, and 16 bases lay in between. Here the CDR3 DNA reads TGCGCCAGCAACATACAGGGTGGGACTAATTCACCCCTCCACTTT. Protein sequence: CASNIQGGTNSPLHF.

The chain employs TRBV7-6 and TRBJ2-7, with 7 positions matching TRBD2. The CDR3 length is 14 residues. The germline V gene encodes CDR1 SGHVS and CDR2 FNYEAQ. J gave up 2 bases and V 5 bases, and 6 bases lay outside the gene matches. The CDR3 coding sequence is TGTGCCAGCAGCCCTAGGAGCGGGGCCTACGAGCAGTACTTC. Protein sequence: CASSPRSGAYEQYF.

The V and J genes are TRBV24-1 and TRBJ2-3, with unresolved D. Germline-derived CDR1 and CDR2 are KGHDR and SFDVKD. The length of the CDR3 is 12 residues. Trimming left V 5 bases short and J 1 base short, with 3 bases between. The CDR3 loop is CATSAGTDTQYF. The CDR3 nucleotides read TGTGCCACCAGTGCAGGCACAGATACGCAGTATTTT.

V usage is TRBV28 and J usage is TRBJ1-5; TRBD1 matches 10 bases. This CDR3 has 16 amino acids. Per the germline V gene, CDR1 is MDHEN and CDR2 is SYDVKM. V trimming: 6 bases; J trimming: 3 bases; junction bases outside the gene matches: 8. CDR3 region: CASRDPGTGVNQPQHF. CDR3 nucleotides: TGTGCCAGCAGAGATCCCGGGACAGGGGTCAATCAGCCCCAGCATTTT.

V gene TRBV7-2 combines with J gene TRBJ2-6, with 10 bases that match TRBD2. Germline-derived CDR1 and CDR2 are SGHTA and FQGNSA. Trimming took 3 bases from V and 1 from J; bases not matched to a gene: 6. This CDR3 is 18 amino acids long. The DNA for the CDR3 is TGTGCCAGCAGCTTTTTAGCGGGAGGTCTGTCTGGGGCCAACGTCCTGACTTTC. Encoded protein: CASSFLAGGLSGANVLTF.

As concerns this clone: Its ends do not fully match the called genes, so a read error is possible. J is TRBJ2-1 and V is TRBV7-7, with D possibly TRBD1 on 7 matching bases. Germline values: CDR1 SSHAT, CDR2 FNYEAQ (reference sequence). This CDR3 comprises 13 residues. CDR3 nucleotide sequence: TGTGCTAGCACCCCCGGAGGGGGCGATGAGCAGTTCTTC. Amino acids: CASTPGGGDEQFF.

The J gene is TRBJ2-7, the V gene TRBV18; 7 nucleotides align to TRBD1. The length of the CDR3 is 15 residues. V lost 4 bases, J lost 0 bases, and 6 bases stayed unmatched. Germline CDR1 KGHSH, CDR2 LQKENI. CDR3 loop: CASSLFRTGSYEQYF. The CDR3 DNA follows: TGTGCCAGCTCACTGTTCAGGACAGGCTCCTACGAGCAGTACTTC.

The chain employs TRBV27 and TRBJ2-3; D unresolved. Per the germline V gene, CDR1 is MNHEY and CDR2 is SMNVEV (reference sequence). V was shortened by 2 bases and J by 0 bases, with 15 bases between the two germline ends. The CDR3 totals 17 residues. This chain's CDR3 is CASSLTMVQSSTDTQYF. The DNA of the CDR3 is TGTGCCAGCAGTTTAACCATGGTACAGTCTAGCACAGATACGCAGTATTTT.

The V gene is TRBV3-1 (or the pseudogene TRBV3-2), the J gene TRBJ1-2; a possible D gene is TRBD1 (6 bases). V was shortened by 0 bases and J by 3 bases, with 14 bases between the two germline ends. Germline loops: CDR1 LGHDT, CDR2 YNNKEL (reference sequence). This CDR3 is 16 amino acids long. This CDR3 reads CASSQESRGADYGYTF. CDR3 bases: TGTGCCAGCAGCCAAGAATCTCGGGGGGCGGACTATGGCTACACCTTC.

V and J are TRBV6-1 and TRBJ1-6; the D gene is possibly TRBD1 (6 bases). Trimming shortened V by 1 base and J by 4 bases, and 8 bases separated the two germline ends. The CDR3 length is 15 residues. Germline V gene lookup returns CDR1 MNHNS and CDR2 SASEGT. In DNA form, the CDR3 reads TGTGCCAGCAGTGAAGACAGGGCTTATAATTCACCCCTCCACTTT. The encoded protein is CASSEDRAYNSPLHF.

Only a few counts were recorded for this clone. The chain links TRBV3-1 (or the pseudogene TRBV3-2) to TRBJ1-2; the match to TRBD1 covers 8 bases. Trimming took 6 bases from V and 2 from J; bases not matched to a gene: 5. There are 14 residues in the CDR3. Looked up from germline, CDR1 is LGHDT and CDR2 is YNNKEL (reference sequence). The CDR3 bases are TGTGCCAGCAGGAGGACAGGGCCAAACTATGGCTACACCTTC. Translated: CASRRTGPNYGYTF.

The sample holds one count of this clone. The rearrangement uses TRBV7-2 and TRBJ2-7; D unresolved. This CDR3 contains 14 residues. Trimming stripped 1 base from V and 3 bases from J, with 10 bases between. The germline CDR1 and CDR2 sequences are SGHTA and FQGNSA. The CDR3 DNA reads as TGTGCCAGCAGCTTAGGTCCAGAGGACTACGAGCAGTACTTC. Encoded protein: CASSLGPEDYEQYF.

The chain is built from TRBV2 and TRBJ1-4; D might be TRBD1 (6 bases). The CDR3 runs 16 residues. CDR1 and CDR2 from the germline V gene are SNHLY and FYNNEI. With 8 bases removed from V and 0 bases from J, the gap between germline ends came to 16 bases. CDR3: CASLKDRFATNEKLFF. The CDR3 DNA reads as TGTGCCAGCCTAAAGGACAGATTCGCAACTAATGAAAAACTGTTTTTT.

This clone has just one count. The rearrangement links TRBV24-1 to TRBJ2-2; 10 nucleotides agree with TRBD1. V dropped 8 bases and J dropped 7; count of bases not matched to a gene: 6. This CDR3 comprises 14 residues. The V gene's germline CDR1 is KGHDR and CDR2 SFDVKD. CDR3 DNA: TGTGCCACCATTCCGACAGGGGGCAGCGGGGAGCTGTTTTTT. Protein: CATIPTGGSGELFF.

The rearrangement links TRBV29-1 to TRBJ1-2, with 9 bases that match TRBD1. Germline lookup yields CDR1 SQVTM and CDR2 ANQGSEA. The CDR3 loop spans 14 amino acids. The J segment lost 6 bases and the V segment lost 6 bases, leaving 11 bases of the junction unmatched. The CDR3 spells CSVPPRTGVDGYTF. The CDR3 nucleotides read TGCAGCGTCCCCCCTAGGACAGGGGTGGATGGCTACACCTTC.

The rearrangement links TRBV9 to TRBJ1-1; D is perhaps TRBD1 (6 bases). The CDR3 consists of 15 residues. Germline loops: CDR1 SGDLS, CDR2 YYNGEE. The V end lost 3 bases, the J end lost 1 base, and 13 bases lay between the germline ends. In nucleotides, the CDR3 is TGTGCCAGCAGCGCCCACGAGGGGGAGAACACTGAAGCTTTCTTT. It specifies CASSAHEGENTEAFF. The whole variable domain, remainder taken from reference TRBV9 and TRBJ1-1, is DSGVTQTPKHLITATGQRVTLRCSPRSGDLSVYWYQQSLDQGLQFLIQYYNGEERAKGNILERFSAQQFPDLHSELNLSSLELGDSALYFCASSAHEGENTEAFFGQGTRLTVV.

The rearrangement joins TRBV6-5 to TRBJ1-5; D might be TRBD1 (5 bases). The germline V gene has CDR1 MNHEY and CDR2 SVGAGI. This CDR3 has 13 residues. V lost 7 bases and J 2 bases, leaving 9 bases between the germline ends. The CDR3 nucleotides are TGTGCCAGCATGGGGCGAGGCAATCAGCCCCAGCATTTT. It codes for CASMGRGNQPQHF.

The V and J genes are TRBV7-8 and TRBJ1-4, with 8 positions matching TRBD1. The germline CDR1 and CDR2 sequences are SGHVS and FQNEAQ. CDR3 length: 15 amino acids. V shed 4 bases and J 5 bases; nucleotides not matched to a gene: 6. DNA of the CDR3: TGTGCCAGCAGCTGGGGACAGGCCTTCAATGAAAAACTGTTTTTT. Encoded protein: CASSWGQAFNEKLFF.

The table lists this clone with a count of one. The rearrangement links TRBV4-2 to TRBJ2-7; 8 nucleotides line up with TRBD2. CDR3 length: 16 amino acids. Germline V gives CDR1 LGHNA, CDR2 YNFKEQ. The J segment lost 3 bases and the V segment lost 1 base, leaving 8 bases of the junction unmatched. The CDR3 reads CASSQAQAGDIYEQYF. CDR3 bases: TGTGCCAGCAGCCAAGCTCAAGCGGGAGATATCTACGAGCAGTACTTC.

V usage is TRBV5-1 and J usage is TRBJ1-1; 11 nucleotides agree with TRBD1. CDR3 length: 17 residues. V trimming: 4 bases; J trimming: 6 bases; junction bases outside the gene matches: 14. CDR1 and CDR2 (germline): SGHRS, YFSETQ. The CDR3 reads CASSRPGTGGRVPEAFF. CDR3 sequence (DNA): TGCGCCAGCAGCCGTCCCGGGACAGGGGGACGGGTCCCTGAAGCTTTCTTT.

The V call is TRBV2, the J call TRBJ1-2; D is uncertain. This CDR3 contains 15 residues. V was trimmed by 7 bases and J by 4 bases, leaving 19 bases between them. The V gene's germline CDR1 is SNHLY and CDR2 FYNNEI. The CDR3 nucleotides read TGTGCCAGCATCATCCCACTGGGGAGAGCCTATGGCTACACCTTC. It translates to CASIIPLGRAYGYTF.

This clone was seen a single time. The CDR3 DNA sequence: TGTGCCTGGAATCCGGACAGCATGAACACTGAAGCTTTCTTT. This translates into CAWNPDSMNTEAFF. The chain joins TRBV30 to TRBJ1-1; a possible D gene is TRBD1 (6 bases). The V end was cut by 4 bases, the J end by 0 bases, with 12 bases between. The CDR3 runs 14 residues. Germline V gene lookup returns CDR1 GTSNPN and CDR2 SVGIG (reference sequence). The full variable domain, completed using reference TRBV30 and TRBJ1-1, is SQTIHQWPATLVQPVGSPLSLECTVEGTSNPNLYWYRQAAGRGLQLLFYSVGIGQISSEVPQNLSASRPQDRQFILSSKKLLLSDSGFYLCAWNPDSMNTEAFFGQGTRLTVV.